The entry that follows covers one T cell receptor (beta chain) sequence. This record belongs to a study of T cells in tumors after PD-1 blockade. The overall study: Patients received pembrolizumab 200 mg every 3 weeks or cemiplimab 350 mg every 2 weeks.

Some clones are missing from TCRdb's copy, which holds only in-frame ones; the method was immunoSEQ multiplex PCR. This table has about 8,000 clones, approximately 67% appearing once. The CDR3 consists of 15 residues. CDR1 and CDR2 (germline): SGDLS, YYNGEE. V lost 1 base and J lost 4, with 15 bases in between. The TCR comes from a human donor with basal cell carcinoma. Sequencing was performed on tumor tissue, taken after anti-PD-1 treatment. This chain connects TRBV9 to TRBJ2-7; D is possibly TRBD1 or TRBD2 (7 bases each). The CDR3 here is CASSVSPGGEYEQYF. The CDR3 coding sequence is TGTGCCAGCAGCGTATCCCCAGGGGGGGAGTACGAGCAGTACTTC. Full variable domain (outside the CDR3, taken from reference TRBV9 and TRBJ2-7): DSGVTQTPKHLITATGQRVTLRCSPRSGDLSVYWYQQSLDQGLQFLIQYYNGEERAKGNILERFSAQQFPDLHSELNLSSLELGDSALYFCASSVSPGGEYEQYFGPGTRLTVT.